This T cell receptor beta chain derives from a study of blood T cell repertoires in COVID-19. Study-level background: Samples came from the United States, Italy and Spain, spanning acute and convalescent COVID-19. PBMCs, B-cell-depleted T cells, or T cells provided the cDNA or gDNA that made up the material.

Under the authors' procedure: It was from reference gene primer amplification that nucleated cell counts were estimated. Assay used: immunoSEQ multiplex PCR; TCRdb lists only in-frame clones, some missing. The V and J calls and clone size were taken over from that table, and D and trimming were inferred from the DNA. The sample carries 300,000 or so clones, about 82% recorded once. Per the germline V gene, CDR1 is LNHDA and CDR2 is SQIVND (reference sequence). This CDR3 has 15 amino acids. Trimming took off 0 bases at V and 5 bases at J, with 13 bases between the two ends. The clonotype originates from a woman aged 50 to 65 with acute or convalescent COVID-19. This sequence joins TRBV19 and TRBJ1-2; tentatively, D is TRBD1 (5 bases). The sequenced material came from peripheral blood. The CDR3 protein is CASSIDRGTLYGYTF. CDR3 sequence (DNA): TGTGCCAGTAGTATAGATCGGGGGACCCTTTATGGCTACACCTTC.